Below, 30 T cell receptor beta chains from the same sample are listed, as sequenced in a study of breast tumors, draining lymph nodes, adjacent tissues. Via MiXCR, TCRdb re-called the multiplex PCR reads, giving one row per CDR3 protein. The sample includes about 200,000 distinct CDR3 sequences, less than 45% of them seen just once. Axillary draining lymph nodes of breast cancer patients supplied the node samples. Source material: axillary lymph node tissue. The receptors come from a female donor with breast cancer. Some clones in this sample may be carry-over from other donors' samples.

This clonotype was recorded a few times. J is TRBJ2-5 and V is TRBV6-2 or TRBV6-3; TRBD2 matches at 8 bases. The CDR3 consists of 18 residues. The V segment lost 0 bases and the J segment 2 bases; nucleotides outside the gene matches: 11. CDR1 is MNHEY and CDR2 is SVGEGT in the germline V gene. CDR3: CASSYSAGGPHNQETQYF. DNA for the CDR3: TGTGCCAGCAGTTACTCGGCGGGGGGACCGCACAATCAAGAGACCCAGTACTTC.

The V and J genes are TRBV12-3 or TRBV12-4 and TRBJ2-7, with 11 bases identical to TRBD1. Trimming cost V 5 bases and J 7 bases; bases outside gene matches: 7. The length of the CDR3 is 14 residues. The CDR3, as DNA: TGTGCCAGCAGTCCCGGACAGGGGGCGCGTGAGCAGTACTTC. Protein product: CASSPGQGAREQYF.

This clonotype was counted a few times. The chain combines TRBV3-1 with TRBJ1-2; no clear D gene. In germline, CDR1 is LGHDT, CDR2 YNNKEL (reference sequence). Trimming took off 0 bases at V and 11 bases at J, with 10 bases between the two ends. This CDR3 is 12 amino acids long. The CDR3 nucleotides are TGTGCCAGCAGCCAAGATAGAAAAGGTTACACCTTC. This translates into CASSQDRKGYTF.

This clonotype was detected ten times or more. The rearrangement uses TRBV28 and TRBJ1-2; D not certain. V was shortened by 6 bases and J by 4 bases, with 15 bases between the two germline ends. The length of the CDR3 is 14 residues. In germline, CDR1 is MDHEN, CDR2 SYDVKM. The CDR3 sequence: CASSPPGSIYGYTF. The CDR3 coding sequence is TGTGCCAGCAGCCCCCCGGGCTCCATCTATGGCTACACCTTC.

This clonotype was seen at least ten times. This sequence joins TRBV20-1 and TRBJ1-5, with TRBD1 as a possible D gene (6 bases). Trimming cost V 3 bases and J 4 bases, with 19 bases left between them. This CDR3 is 16 amino acids long. Germline assignment: CDR1 DFQATT and CDR2 SNEGSKA (reference sequence). DNA of the CDR3: TGCAGTGCTAGTTCAAACGGACGGACAGTTAATCAGCCCCAGCATTTT. This encodes CSASSNGRTVNQPQHF.

The chain combines TRBV6-2 or TRBV6-3 with TRBJ2-7; 8 nucleotides match TRBD2. Germline assignment: CDR1 MNHEY and CDR2 SVGEGT. The J segment lost 5 bases and the V segment lost 6 bases, leaving 9 bases of the junction unmatched. The CDR3 has 14 amino acids. As DNA, the CDR3 is TGTGCCAGCAGCCGCCCCAGCGGGAGTGACGAGCAGTACTTC. Translated: CASSRPSGSDEQYF.

In this sample, this clonotype turned up once. A much larger clone lies a single base off, so this may be a read error. V and J are TRBV20-1 and TRBJ2-5; D may be TRBD1 or TRBD2 (5 bases each). Trimming pared 0 bases from V and 4 bases from J, leaving 12 bases between. CDR1 and CDR2 (germline): DFQATT, SNEGSKA (reference sequence). The CDR3 loop spans 14 amino acids. The CDR3 region has the DNA TGCAGTGCTAGAGATCGTGGGGGTTTAGAGACCCAGTACTTC. Its protein is CSARDRGGLETQYF.

The chain recombines TRBV28 with TRBJ2-7; D may correspond to TRBD1 or TRBD2 (5 bases each). CDR1 is MDHEN, CDR2 SYDVKM, per germline. V was trimmed by 8 bases and J by 0 bases, leaving 11 bases between them. This CDR3 comprises 13 residues. In DNA form, the CDR3 reads TGTGCCAGCTTGGGGACCTCCTCCTACGAGCAGTACTTC. This codes for CASLGTSSYEQYF.

This clonotype appeared a single time. CDR3 region: CASSAPRRGPDYGYTF. CDR3 DNA: TGTGCCAGCAGTGCCCCCCGGAGGGGCCCCGACTATGGCTACACCTTC. This sequence joins TRBV25-1 and TRBJ1-2; D is perhaps TRBD1 (5 bases). The CDR3 totals 16 residues. V gave up 4 bases and J gave up 3 bases, with 18 bases separating them. Germline loops: CDR1 MGHDK, CDR2 SYGVNS.

This clonotype was counted many times. The V gene is TRBV14, the J gene TRBJ2-7; 8 positions agree with TRBD2. The CDR3 length is 14 residues. V lost 3 bases to trimming and J lost 6 bases; unmatched junction nucleotides: 7. Germline values: CDR1 SGHDN, CDR2 FVKESK. The CDR3 DNA sequence: TGTGCCAGCAGCCACCTATCGGGAGGGTTCGAGCAGTACTTC. Residues: CASSHLSGGFEQYF.

This clonotype occurred many times. The rearrangement links TRBV6-5 to TRBJ2-1; 7 bases are shared with TRBD2. The ends lost 2 bases at V and 7 bases at J; junction bases unmatched: 8. Germline V CDR1 and CDR2: MNHEY, SVGAGI. The CDR3 consists of 15 residues. CDR3 sequence reads: CASSYGREFGNEQFF. In DNA, the CDR3 is TGTGCCAGCAGTTACGGGCGGGAGTTTGGGAATGAGCAGTTCTTC.

The chain carries TRBV6-5 and TRBJ2-7; either TRBD1 or TRBD2 may supply D (5 bases each). The ends were cut back, 6 bases at V and 1 base at J, with 13 bases in the middle. Germline CDR1 MNHEY, CDR2 SVGAGI. This CDR3 has 14 amino acids. As DNA, the CDR3 is TGTGCCAGCAGCTATCGGGACCGATCCTACGAGCAGTACTTC. This sequence encodes CASSYRDRSYEQYF.

The J gene is TRBJ1-3, the V gene TRBV7-2; no definite D call. The germline gives CDR1 SGHTA, CDR2 FQGNSA. This CDR3 region has 14 residues. Trimming cost V 6 bases and J 4 bases, with 13 bases left between them. The CDR3 reads CASRDGLQGNTIYF. DNA of the CDR3: TGTGCCAGCAGAGACGGACTTCAGGGAAACACCATATATTTT.

V usage is TRBV7-2 and J usage is TRBJ2-6; TRBD2 matches at 9 bases. Germline trimming cut 3 bases from V and 1 base from J; bases unmatched to any gene: 22. The CDR3 length is 23 residues. CDR1 and CDR2 (germline): SGHTA, FQGNSA. The CDR3 region has the DNA TGTGCCAGCAGCTTTGGACTAGCGCCGAACACCGCGGGGCTCCTTTCTGGGGCCAACGTCCTGACTTTC. Translated: CASSFGLAPNTAGLLSGANVLTF.

About this clonotype itself: A much larger clone lies one base from this, so it may be a read error. This rearrangement joins TRBV20-1 to TRBJ1-5; a weak D match, TRBD1 (6 bases). The CDR3 consists of 14 residues. Germline CDR1 reads DFQATT; CDR2 reads SNEGSKA (reference sequence). DNA of the CDR3: TGCAGTGCTACCACAGGGCGAGGGAATCCGCCCCAGCATTTT. This codes for CSATTGRGNPPQHF.

The table lists this clonotype with many counts. V is TRBV20-1 and J is TRBJ2-7; D not resolved. V was shortened by 0 bases and J by 5 bases, with 5 bases between the two germline ends. The germline gives CDR1 DFQATT, CDR2 SNEGSKA (reference sequence). The CDR3 has 11 amino acids. The CDR3 DNA reads as TGCAGTGCTAGAGATCTTCACGAGCAGTACTTC. Its protein is CSARDLHEQYF.

The sample holds many counts of this clonotype. This chain links TRBV4-1 with TRBJ2-3; D gene unclear. Trimming pared 0 bases from V and 4 bases from J, leaving 8 bases between. In germline, CDR1 is MGHRA, CDR2 YSYEKL. This CDR3 comprises 14 residues. For the CDR3, the DNA is TGCGCCAGCAGCCAAGATCCAGTGGCAGATACGCAGTATTTT. Translating it yields CASSQDPVADTQYF.

This clonotype came up many times. Sequence at one end of the junction differs from germline and may be a read error. The chain joins TRBV5-1 to TRBJ2-5; TRBD2 matches 7 bases. This CDR3 comprises 14 residues. From germline, CDR1 is SGHRS and CDR2 YFSETQ. The CDR3, as DNA: TGCGCCAGCAGGATGGCGGGGGAACAAGACACCCAGTACTTC. Translating gives CASRMAGEQDTQYF.

The CDR3 DNA sequence: TGTGCCAGCTCCCGCGCCGGGACAGGGCGGGATGAGCAGTTCTTC. It encodes CASSRAGTGRDEQFF. The V call is TRBV18, the J call TRBJ2-1, with TRBD1 matching over 9 bases. From germline, CDR1 is KGHSH and CDR2 LQKENI. The V segment lost 6 bases and the J segment 8 bases; nucleotides outside the gene matches: 11. There are 15 residues in the CDR3.

The rearrangement joins TRBV24-1 to TRBJ2-7, with TRBD2 matching 9 bases. CDR3 length: 15 residues. V dropped 8 bases and J dropped 4; count of bases not matched to a gene: 11. CDR1 KGHDR and CDR2 SFDVKD come from the germline V gene. The DNA of the CDR3 is TGTGCCACCAATCAACCATCTAGCGGGGATTACGAGCAGTACTTC. Translation: CATNQPSSGDYEQYF.

This clonotype was detected ten times or more. The rearrangement links TRBV7-6 to TRBJ1-4; D might be TRBD1 (6 bases). The CDR3 runs to 15 residues. Germline loops: CDR1 SGHVS, CDR2 FNYEAQ. The V and J ends lost 5 bases and 5 bases respectively, with 15 bases between them. The CDR3 here is CASSPRTALNEKLFF. CDR3 bases: TGTGCCAGCAGCCCTCGGACAGCTCTAAATGAAAAACTGTTTTTT.

J is TRBJ1-2 and V is TRBV7-2, with D possibly being TRBD1 (5 bases). Germline CDR1 SGHTA, CDR2 FQGNSA. V was trimmed by 2 bases and J by 8 bases, leaving 15 bases between them. This CDR3 is 14 amino acids long. CDR3 nucleotides: TGTGCCAGCAGCTTAATGCAGGGCCTGGAGGGCTACACCTTC. This translates into CASSLMQGLEGYTF.

The sample holds a few counts of this clonotype. This sequence joins TRBV28 and TRBJ1-5; D unclear. CDR1 and CDR2 from the germline V gene are MDHEN and SYDVKM. Trimming took 4 bases from V and 5 from J, leaving 12 bases between them. The CDR3 length is 14 residues. The CDR3 bases are TGTGCCAGCAGTTATGAGGTTCGGGATCAGCCCCAGCATTTT. It is translated as CASSYEVRDQPQHF.

This clonotype was seen only a few times. The rearrangement links TRBV18 to TRBJ2-7; D uncertain. V lost 6 bases to trimming and J lost 7 bases, with 7 bases between them. Germline V gives CDR1 KGHSH, CDR2 LQKENI. This CDR3 has 10 amino acids. CDR3 sequence (DNA): TGTGCCAGCTCTTCAAGGGAGCAGTACTTC. The encoded protein is CASSSREQYF.

The V call is TRBV2, the J call TRBJ1-5, with a weak D call TRBD1 (5 bases). The germline V gene has CDR1 SNHLY and CDR2 FYNNEI. The V end lost 3 bases, the J end lost 6 bases, and 6 bases lay between the germline ends. The CDR3 runs to 12 residues. CDR3 DNA: TGTGCCAGCAGTGAGGGACGTCAGCCCCAGCATTTT. The encoded protein is CASSEGRQPQHF.

This chain connects TRBV18 to TRBJ1-1; D is ambiguous. The V gene lost 0 bases and the J gene lost 6 bases, with 14 bases spanning the gap. CDR3 length equals 15 residues. Germline V CDR1 and CDR2: KGHSH, LQKENI. CDR3 sequence (DNA): TGTGCCAGCTCACCACCGATAGGTCGCAATCCTGAAGCTTTCTTT. Amino acid sequence: CASSPPIGRNPEAFF.

This clonotype appeared many times. The gene calls are TRBV18 and TRBJ1-5; D remains ambiguous. This CDR3 is 14 amino acids long. V was shortened by 5 bases and J by 0 bases, with 8 bases between the two germline ends. Per germline, CDR1 KGHSH and CDR2 LQKENI. The CDR3 sequence: CASSGSGSNQPQHF. The CDR3 DNA reads as TGTGCCAGCTCAGGGTCGGGTAGCAATCAGCCCCAGCATTTT.

The CDR3 region has the DNA TGTGCCAGCAGCTTAGGACAGGGGGCCAGCTCTGGAAACCCCGTATATTTT. This translates into CASSLGQGASSGNPVYF. This chain joins TRBV7-2 and TRBJ1-3; the match to TRBD1 covers 10 bases. Trimming cost V 1 base and J 14 bases; bases outside gene matches: 17. Germline CDR1 reads SGHTA; CDR2 reads FQGNSA. This CDR3 spans 17 amino acids.

This chain uses TRBV3-1 with TRBJ2-5, with TRBD2 identical over 10 bases. The ends lost 5 bases at V and 9 bases at J; junction bases unmatched: 6. The CDR3 is made up of 13 amino acids. Germline CDR1 is LGHDT and CDR2 is YNNKEL (reference sequence). CDR3 residues: CASSTLAGASQYF. CDR3 bases: TGTGCCAGCAGCACCCTAGCGGGGGCATCCCAGTACTTC.

This clonotype was observed many times. The chain carries TRBV6-5 and TRBJ1-5, with D maybe TRBD1 (6 bases). The CDR3 contains 15 residues. The germline V gene has CDR1 MNHEY and CDR2 SVGAGI. V dropped 5 bases and J dropped 2 bases, with 13 bases sitting between them. CDR3 DNA: TGTGCCAGCAGTCTATCAGGGGTGGGCAATCAGCCCCAGCATTTT. Its protein is CASSLSGVGNQPQHF.